The rows below give T cell receptor beta chains drawn from one sample of a study of shared clonotypes between healthy human individuals. Profiling relied on immunoSEQ multiplex PCR, and the TCRdb table lists in-frame clones only, not all of them. The sample holds about 2.1 million clones, roughly 93% seen once. What was sequenced was naive CD8+ T cells from PBMCs. The receptors were gathered from a man younger than 35 in good health. Some clones in this sample may be carry-over from other donors' samples. The CDR3 runs from the conserved cysteine through the conserved F or W. The order of the fields is clone size, V gene, CDR3 protein. Part of the rows lack a size; the others show once, few, many or a class for expanded clones.

clone size: .
V gene: TRBV19
CDR3 protein: CASRQGEYGYTF

clone size: .
V gene: TRBV28
CDR3 protein: CASSRQLLGEQYF

clone size: .
V gene: TRBV5-8
CDR3 protein: CASSLRVWATQPQHF

clone size: .
V gene: TRBV19
CDR3 protein: CASSSLRAAYNEQFF

clone size: .
V gene: TRBV15
CDR3 protein: CATSRDGGVGAKNIQYF

clone size: .
V gene: TRBV19
CDR3 protein: CASGRGSAGYTF

clone size: .
V gene: TRBV29-1
CDR3 protein: CSVEYSSGRTYNEQFF

clone size: .
V gene: TRBV27
CDR3 protein: CASSFRASSTDTQYF

clone size: .
V gene: TRBV28
CDR3 protein: CASRPRVPTQPQHF

clone size: .
V gene: TRBV28
CDR3 protein: CASRGRTSYEQYF

clone size: once
V gene: TRBV7-9
CDR3 protein: CASSLVGRTYQETQYF

clone size: few
V gene: TRBV4-1
CDR3 protein: CASSQAAPVKDAFF

clone size: .
V gene: TRBV28
CDR3 protein: CASSLLYGDGNTIYF

clone size: .
V gene: TRBV4-1
CDR3 protein: CASSQEPGLAGYNEQFF

clone size: .
V gene: TRBV5-1
CDR3 protein: CASSLGVTVGTGELFF

clone size: once
V gene: TRBV5-5
CDR3 protein: CASSLAQSFGYEQYF

clone size: once
V gene: TRBV25-1
CDR3 protein: CASSEYVGPNTEAFF

clone size: .
V gene: TRBV4-1
CDR3 protein: CASSQGAGSSYEQYF

clone size: .
V gene: TRBV6-5
CDR3 protein: CASSYTGANVLTF

clone size: once
V gene: TRBV9
CDR3 protein: CASSVTGLAGENTDTQYF

clone size: .
V gene: TRBV12-5
CDR3 protein: CASGLLPENTGELFF

clone size: .
V gene: TRBV5-6
CDR3 protein: CASSLVTGLNEQYF

clone size: .
V gene: TRBV4-3
CDR3 protein: CASSQVESGQEQFF

clone size: .
V gene: TRBV7-6
CDR3 protein: CASSLALAGGATDTQYF

clone size: .
V gene: TRBV10-3
CDR3 protein: CAISEMGIGSGYTF

clone size: once
V gene: TRBV7-9
CDR3 protein: CASFRGGHTDTQYF

clone size: once
V gene: TRBV11-2
CDR3 protein: CASSSGSTGTGELFF

clone size: .
V gene: TRBV15
CDR3 protein: CATSRGTGAFEKLFF

clone size: .
V gene: TRBV10-1
CDR3 protein: CASSDGASPETQYF

clone size: .
V gene: TRBV7-6
CDR3 protein: CASSLGTRVQRSGELFF

clone size: .
V gene: TRBV29-1
CDR3 protein: CSVEDPLTSGSYEQYF

clone size: .
V gene: TRBV5-5
CDR3 protein: CASSAGPRDTFVGELFF

clone size: .
V gene: TRBV9
CDR3 protein: CASSVAYGPQETQYF

clone size: .
V gene: TRBV19
CDR3 protein: CASRLLGQPQHF

clone size: .
V gene: TRBV5-6
CDR3 protein: CASSLGTSEAFF

clone size: .
V gene: TRBV5-6
CDR3 protein: CASSWQGDEQFF

clone size: .
V gene: TRBV6-5
CDR3 protein: CASSYRSQVYGYTF

clone size: .
V gene: TRBV6-1
CDR3 protein: CASSEALHRVDSGANVLTF

clone size: .
V gene: TRBV7-9
CDR3 protein: CASSPWDRGRVGYTF

clone size: .
V gene: TRBV28
CDR3 protein: CASSLRWDEQFF

clone size: few
V gene: TRBV10-3
CDR3 protein: CAISEQNTEAFF

clone size: .
V gene: TRBV4-1
CDR3 protein: CASSQGQTNYGYTF

clone size: .
V gene: TRBV5-1
CDR3 protein: CASSGDLALTAKNIQYF

clone size: .
V gene: TRBV10-3
CDR3 protein: CAISEYRDNNEQFF

clone size: .
V gene: TRBV27
CDR3 protein: CASSGRGPLPSPTETQYF

clone size: .
V gene: TRBV6-5
CDR3 protein: CASSYRFQGDYGYTF

clone size: .
V gene: TRBV5-1
CDR3 protein: CASSLDLAYETQYF

clone size: .
V gene: TRBV5-1
CDR3 protein: CASSFISLNEKLFF

clone size: .
V gene: TRBV2
CDR3 protein: CASSGNRLAVTYEQYF

clone size: .
V gene: TRBV11-2
CDR3 protein: CASSPTAQNEQFF

clone size: .
V gene: TRBV7-2
CDR3 protein: CASSWRDWTYEQYF

clone size: .
V gene: TRBV7-2
CDR3 protein: CASSLRAASQETQYF

clone size: .
V gene: TRBV7-9
CDR3 protein: CASSLAPTSAGYTF

clone size: .
V gene: TRBV18
CDR3 protein: CASSPRGVSEQFF

clone size: .
V gene: TRBV5-1
CDR3 protein: CASSLHLGLGDTGELFF